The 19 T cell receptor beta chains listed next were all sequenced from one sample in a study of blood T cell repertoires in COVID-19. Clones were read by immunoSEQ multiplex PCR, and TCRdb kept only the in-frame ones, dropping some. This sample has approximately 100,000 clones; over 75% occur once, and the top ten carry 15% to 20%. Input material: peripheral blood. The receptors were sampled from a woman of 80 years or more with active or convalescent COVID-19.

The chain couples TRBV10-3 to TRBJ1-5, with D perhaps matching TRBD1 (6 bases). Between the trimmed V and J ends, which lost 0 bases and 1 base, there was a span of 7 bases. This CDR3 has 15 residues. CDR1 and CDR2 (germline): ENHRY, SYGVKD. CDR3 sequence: CAISESTGSNQPQHF. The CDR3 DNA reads TGTGCCATCAGTGAGTCTACAGGGAGCAATCAGCCCCAGCATTTT.

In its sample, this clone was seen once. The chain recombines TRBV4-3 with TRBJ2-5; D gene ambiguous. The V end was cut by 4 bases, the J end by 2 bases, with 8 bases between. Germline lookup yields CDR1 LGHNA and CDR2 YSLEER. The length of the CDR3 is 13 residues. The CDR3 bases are TGCGCCAGCAGCCTCCTCCTGCAAGAGACCCAGTACTTC. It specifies CASSLLLQETQYF.

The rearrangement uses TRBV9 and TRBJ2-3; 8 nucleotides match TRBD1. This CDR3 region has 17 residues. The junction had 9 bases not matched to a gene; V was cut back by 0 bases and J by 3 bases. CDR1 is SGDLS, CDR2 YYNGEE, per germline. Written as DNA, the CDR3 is TGTGCCAGCAGCGTAGGGCCGGGACAGGATGGAACAGATACGCAGTATTTT. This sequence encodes CASSVGPGQDGTDTQYF. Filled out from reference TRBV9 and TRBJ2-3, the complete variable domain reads DSGVTQTPKHLITATGQRVTLRCSPRSGDLSVYWYQQSLDQGLQFLIQYYNGEERAKGNILERFSAQQFPDLHSELNLSSLELGDSALYFCASSVGPGQDGTDTQYFGPGTRLTVL.

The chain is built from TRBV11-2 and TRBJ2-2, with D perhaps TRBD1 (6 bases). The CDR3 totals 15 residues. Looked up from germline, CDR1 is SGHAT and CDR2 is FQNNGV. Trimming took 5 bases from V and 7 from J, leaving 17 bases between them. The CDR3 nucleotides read TGTGCCAGCAGCCCCTCCAGGGGCGGTAACGGGGAGCTGTTTTTT. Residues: CASSPSRGGNGELFF. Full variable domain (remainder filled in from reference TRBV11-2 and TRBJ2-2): EAGVAQSPRYKIIEKRQSVAFWCNPISGHATLYWYQQILGQGPKLLIQFQNNGVVDDSQLPKDRFSAERLKGVDSTLKIQPAKLEDSAVYLCASSPSRGGNGELFFGEGSRLTVL.

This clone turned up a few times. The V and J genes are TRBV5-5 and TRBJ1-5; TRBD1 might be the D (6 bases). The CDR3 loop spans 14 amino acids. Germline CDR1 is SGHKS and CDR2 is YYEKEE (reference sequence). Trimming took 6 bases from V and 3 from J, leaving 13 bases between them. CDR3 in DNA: TGTGCCAGCACCCCGGACAGCCACAATCAGCCCCAGCATTTT. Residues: CASTPDSHNQPQHF.

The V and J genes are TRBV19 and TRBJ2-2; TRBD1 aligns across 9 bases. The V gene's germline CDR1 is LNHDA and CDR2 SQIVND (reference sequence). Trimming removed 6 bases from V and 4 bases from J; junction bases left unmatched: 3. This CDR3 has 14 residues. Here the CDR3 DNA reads TGTGCCAGTAGCCGGGACAGGGTCACCGGGGAGCTGTTTTTT. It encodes CASSRDRVTGELFF.

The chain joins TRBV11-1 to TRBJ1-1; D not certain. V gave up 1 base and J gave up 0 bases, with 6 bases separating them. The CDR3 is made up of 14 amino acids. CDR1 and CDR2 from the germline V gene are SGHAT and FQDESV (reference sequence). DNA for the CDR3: TGTGCCAGCAGCTTAGGTGTCATGAACACTGAAGCTTTCTTT. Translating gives CASSLGVMNTEAFF.

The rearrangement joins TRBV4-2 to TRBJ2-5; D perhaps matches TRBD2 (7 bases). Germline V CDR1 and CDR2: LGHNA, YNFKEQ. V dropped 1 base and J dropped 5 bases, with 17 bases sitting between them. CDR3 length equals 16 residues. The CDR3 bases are TGTGCCAGCAGCCAAGTTGGGGGGGGCTTTCTGGAGACCCAGTACTTC. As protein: CASSQVGGGFLETQYF.

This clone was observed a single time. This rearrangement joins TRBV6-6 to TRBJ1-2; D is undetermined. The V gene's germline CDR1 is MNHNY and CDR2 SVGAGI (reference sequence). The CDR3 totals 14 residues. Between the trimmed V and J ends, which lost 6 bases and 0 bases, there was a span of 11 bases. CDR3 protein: CASRVSGANYGYTF. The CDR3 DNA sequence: TGTGCCAGCAGGGTCAGCGGGGCTAACTATGGCTACACCTTC.

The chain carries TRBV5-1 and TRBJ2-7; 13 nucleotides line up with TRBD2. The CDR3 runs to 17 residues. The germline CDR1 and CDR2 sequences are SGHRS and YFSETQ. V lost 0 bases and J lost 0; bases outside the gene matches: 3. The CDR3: CASSLAGTSGASYEQYF. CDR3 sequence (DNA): TGCGCCAGCAGCTTGGCCGGGACTAGCGGGGCCTCCTACGAGCAGTACTTC.

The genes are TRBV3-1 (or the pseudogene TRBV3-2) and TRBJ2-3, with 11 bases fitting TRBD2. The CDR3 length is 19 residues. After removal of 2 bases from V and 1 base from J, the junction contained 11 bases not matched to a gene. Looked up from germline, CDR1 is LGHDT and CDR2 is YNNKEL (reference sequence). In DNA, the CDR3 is TGTGCCAGCAGCCAACCCACTAGCGGGGGCGCCCTTCGCACAGATACGCAGTATTTT. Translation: CASSQPTSGGALRTDTQYF.

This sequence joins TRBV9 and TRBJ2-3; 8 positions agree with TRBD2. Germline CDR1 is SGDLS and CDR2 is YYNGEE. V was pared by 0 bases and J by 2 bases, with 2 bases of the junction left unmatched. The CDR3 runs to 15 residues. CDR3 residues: CASSVAGGFTDTQYF. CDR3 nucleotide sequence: TGTGCCAGCAGCGTAGCGGGAGGGTTCACAGATACGCAGTATTTT.

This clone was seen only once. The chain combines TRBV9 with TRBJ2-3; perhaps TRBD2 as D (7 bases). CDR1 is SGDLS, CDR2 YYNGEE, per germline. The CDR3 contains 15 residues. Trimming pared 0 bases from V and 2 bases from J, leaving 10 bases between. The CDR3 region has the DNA TGTGCCAGCAGCGTAGCGGGGGGCCTCACAGATACGCAGTATTTT. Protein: CASSVAGGLTDTQYF.

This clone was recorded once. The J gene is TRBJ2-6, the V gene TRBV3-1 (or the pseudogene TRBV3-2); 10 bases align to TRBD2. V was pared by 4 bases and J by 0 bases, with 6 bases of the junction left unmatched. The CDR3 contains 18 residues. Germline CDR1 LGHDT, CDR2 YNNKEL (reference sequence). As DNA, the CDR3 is TGTGCCAGCAGCCCTACTAGCGGGACGAGCTCTGGGGCCAACGTCCTGACTTTC. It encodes CASSPTSGTSSGANVLTF.

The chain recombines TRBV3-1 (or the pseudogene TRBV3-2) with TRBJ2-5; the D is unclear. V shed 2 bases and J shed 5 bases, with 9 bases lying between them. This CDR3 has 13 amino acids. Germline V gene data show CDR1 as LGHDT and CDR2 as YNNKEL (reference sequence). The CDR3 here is CASSQLNEETQYF. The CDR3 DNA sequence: TGTGCCAGCAGCCAATTGAACGAGGAGACCCAGTACTTC.

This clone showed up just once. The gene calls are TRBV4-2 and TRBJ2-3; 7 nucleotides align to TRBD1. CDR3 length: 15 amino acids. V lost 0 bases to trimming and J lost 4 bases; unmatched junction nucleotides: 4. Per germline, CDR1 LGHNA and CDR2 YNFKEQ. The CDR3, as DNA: TGTGCCAGCAGCCAAGATCGACAGGGACCAGATACGCAGTATTTT. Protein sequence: CASSQDRQGPDTQYF.

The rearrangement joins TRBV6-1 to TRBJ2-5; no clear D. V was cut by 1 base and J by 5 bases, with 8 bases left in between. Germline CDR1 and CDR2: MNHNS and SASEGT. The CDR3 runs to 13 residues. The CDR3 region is CASSEVPQETQYF. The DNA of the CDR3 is TGTGCCAGCAGTGAAGTACCGCAGGAGACCCAGTACTTC.

This chain's CDR3 is CASSALGQMNTEAFF. Here the CDR3 DNA reads TGTGCCAGCAGTGCCTTGGGACAAATGAACACTGAAGCTTTCTTT. V and J are TRBV2 and TRBJ1-1, with D possibly being TRBD1 (6 bases). This CDR3 is 15 amino acids long. Trimming left V 4 bases short and J 0 bases short, with 12 bases between. Germline V gene lookup returns CDR1 SNHLY and CDR2 FYNNEI. Drawing the rest from reference TRBV2 and TRBJ1-1, the complete variable domain is EPEVTQTPSHQVTQMGQEVILRCVPISNHLYFYWYRQILGQKVEFLVSFYNNEISEKSEIFDDQFSVERPDGSNFTLKIRSTKLEDSAMYFCASSALGQMNTEAFFGQGTRLTVV.

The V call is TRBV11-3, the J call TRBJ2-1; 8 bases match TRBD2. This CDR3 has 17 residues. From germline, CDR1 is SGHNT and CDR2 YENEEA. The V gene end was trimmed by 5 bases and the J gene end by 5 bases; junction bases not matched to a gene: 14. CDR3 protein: CASSQRWGTSGNNEQFF. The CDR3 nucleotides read TGTGCCAGCAGCCAACGATGGGGAACTAGCGGTAACAATGAGCAGTTCTTC.